This TCR beta chain appears in the sequencing data of a study of blood T cell repertoires in COVID-19. Measured with immunoSEQ multiplex PCR; TCRdb has only the in-frame clones, and not every one. The repertoire consists of hundreds of thousands of clones, with about 85% occurring once and the leading ten covering about 2.1%. The CDR3 has 15 amino acids. Germline assignment: CDR1 SGHAT and CDR2 FQNNGV. The J segment lost 1 base and the V segment lost 6 bases, leaving 8 bases of the junction unmatched. The source material was PBMCs or T cells enriched from blood (not recorded which). This TCR came from a woman aged 18-29 years with acute COVID-19. The chain carries TRBV11-2 and TRBJ1-2; 7 bases are a match to TRBD1. CDR3 residues: CASRPHTGVNYGYTF. CDR3 nucleotides: TGTGCCAGCAGGCCACATACAGGGGTTAACTATGGCTACACCTTC.